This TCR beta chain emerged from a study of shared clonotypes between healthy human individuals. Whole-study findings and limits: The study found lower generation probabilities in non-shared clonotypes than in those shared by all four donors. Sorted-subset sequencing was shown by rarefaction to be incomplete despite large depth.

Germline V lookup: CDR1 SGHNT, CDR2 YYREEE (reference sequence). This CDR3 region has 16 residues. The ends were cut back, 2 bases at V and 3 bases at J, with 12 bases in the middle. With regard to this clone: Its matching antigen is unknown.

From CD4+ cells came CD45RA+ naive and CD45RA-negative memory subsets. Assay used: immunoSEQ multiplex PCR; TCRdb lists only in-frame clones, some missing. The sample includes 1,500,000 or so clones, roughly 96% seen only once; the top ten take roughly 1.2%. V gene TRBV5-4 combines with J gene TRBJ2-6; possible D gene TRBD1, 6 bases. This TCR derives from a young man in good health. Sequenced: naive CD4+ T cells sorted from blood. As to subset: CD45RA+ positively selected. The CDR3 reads CASSFTTQGGANVLTF. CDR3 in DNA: TGTGCCAGCAGCTTTACGACACAGGGTGGGGCCAACGTCCTGACTTTC.